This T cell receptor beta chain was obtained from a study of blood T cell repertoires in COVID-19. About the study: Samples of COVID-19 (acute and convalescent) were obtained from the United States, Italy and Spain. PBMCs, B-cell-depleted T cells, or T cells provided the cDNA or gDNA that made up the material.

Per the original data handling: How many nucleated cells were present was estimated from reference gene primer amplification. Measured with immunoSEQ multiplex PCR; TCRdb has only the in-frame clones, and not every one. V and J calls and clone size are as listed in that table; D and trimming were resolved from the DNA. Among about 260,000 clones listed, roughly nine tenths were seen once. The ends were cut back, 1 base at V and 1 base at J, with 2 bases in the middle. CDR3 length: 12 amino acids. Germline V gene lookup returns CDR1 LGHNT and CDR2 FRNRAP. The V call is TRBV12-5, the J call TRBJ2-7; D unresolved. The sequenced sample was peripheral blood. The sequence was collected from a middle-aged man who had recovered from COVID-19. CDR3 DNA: TGTGCTAGTGGTTTGGCTTCCTACGAGCAGTACTTC. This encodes CASGLASYEQYF.